This passage covers 21 T cell receptor beta chains from one sample sequenced in a study of CXCR3-negative and CXCR3-positive naive CD8 T cells. Preparation of TRB cDNA libraries relied on 5' RACE carrying UMI labels. From its re-call of the 5' RACE reads, TCRdb lists each CDR3 protein once, without DNA. Recorded for this sample: about 80,000 distinct CDR3 sequences. The material sequenced was naive CXCR3- CD8+ T cells from blood. The subset was: CD45RO-CCR7+CD27+CD95- naive CD8+ T cells lacking CXCR3 (TNR3-). These receptors came from a human donor in good health. Some clones in this sample may be carry-over from other donors' samples.

The V call is TRBV7-9, the J call TRBJ1-2. CDR1 is SEHNR and CDR2 is FQNEAQ in the germline V gene (reference sequence). The CDR3 runs 15 residues. This chain's CDR3 is CASSFPLVGLNGYTF.

CDR3 sequence: CSVASTDTQYF. The chain joins TRBV29-1 to TRBJ2-3. Germline CDR1 is SQVTM and CDR2 is ANQGSEA. The CDR3 loop spans 11 amino acids.

This CDR3 reads CASSQFRDTGRVWDTEAFF. The chain joins TRBV14 to TRBJ1-1; the D call from TCRdb, TRBD1, cannot be confirmed without DNA. CDR3 length: 19 residues. Germline V CDR1 and CDR2: SGHDN, FVKESK. The full variable domain, with the rest looked up from reference TRBV14 and TRBJ1-1, is EAGVTQFPSHSVIEKGQTVTLRCDPISGHDNLYWYRRVMGKEIKFLLHFVKESKQDESGMPNNRFLAERTGGTYSTLKVQPAELEDSGVYFCASSQFRDTGRVWDTEAFFGQGTRLTVV.

The chain has TRBV18 and TRBJ2-7. The germline V gene encodes CDR1 KGHSH and CDR2 LQKENI. The CDR3 extends over 14 amino acids. The CDR3 sequence is CASSIDSTPYEQYF. The full variable domain, in which reference TRBV18 and TRBJ2-7 provide the parts outside the CDR3, is NAGVMQNPRHLVRRRGQEARLRCSPMKGHSHVYWYRQLPEEGLKFMVYLQKENIIDESGMPKERFSAEFPKEGPSILRIQQVVRGDSAAYFCASSIDSTPYEQYFGPGTRLTVT.

The gene calls are TRBV23-1 and TRBJ2-7. TRBV23-1 is treated as an ORF (open reading frame) with a function not yet certain. The CDR3 is made up of 12 amino acids. This CDR3 reads CASNPMGYEQYF.

The chain uses TRBV29-1 and TRBJ2-5; absent DNA, TCRdb's TRBD2 call cannot be checked. The CDR3 length is 14 residues. Germline lookup yields CDR1 SQVTM and CDR2 ANQGSEA. The CDR3 region is CSVDSSGEDETQYF. Full variable domain (missing parts from reference TRBV29-1 and TRBJ2-5): SAVISQKPSRDICQRGTSLTIQCQVDSQVTMMFWYRQQPGQSLTLIATANQGSEATYESGFVIDKFPISRPNLTFSTLTVSNMSPEDSSIYLCSVDSSGEDETQYFGPGTRLLVL.

The rearrangement joins TRBV7-7 to TRBJ2-1; the TCRdb D gene call, TRBD2, has no DNA to confirm it. The CDR3 loop spans 16 amino acids. Germline V gene data show CDR1 as SSHAT and CDR2 as FNYEAQ (reference sequence). CDR3 sequence: CASSLAVGSGNSEQFF.

The V call is TRBV12-3 or TRBV12-4, the J call TRBJ1-2. The CDR3 runs to 12 residues. This CDR3 reads CASSADRAVYTF.

The chain links TRBV9 to TRBJ2-1; the D gene TCRdb calls, TRBD2, cannot be checked with no DNA. The CDR3 loop spans 22 amino acids. Per germline, CDR1 SGDLS and CDR2 YYNGEE. This chain's CDR3 is CASSLRGPSSLVGTPTYNEQFF.

The J gene is TRBJ2-7, the V gene TRBV20-1; TCRdb lists TRBD1, though no DNA is available to test this call. The CDR3 has 16 residues. Germline V gene sequence: CDR1 DFQATT, CDR2 SNEGSKA (reference sequence). The CDR3 loop is CSAMLRGLEVIYEQYF.

This chain links TRBV6-5 with TRBJ2-5; the TRBD1 assignment by TCRdb is unverifiable without DNA. Germline-derived CDR1 and CDR2 are MNHEY and SVGAGI. This CDR3 is 15 amino acids long. The CDR3 spells CASSYGGGSGETQYF.

The gene calls are TRBV7-9 and TRBJ2-7; TCRdb gives TRBD2 as the D gene, but with no DNA this cannot be confirmed. The CDR3 consists of 14 residues. Germline CDR1 is SEHNR and CDR2 is FQNEAQ (reference sequence). The CDR3 here is CASSLRTSGYEQYF.

The V call is TRBV29-1, the J call TRBJ2-3; TCRdb's D call of TRBD2 is untestable without DNA. Germline assignment: CDR1 SQVTM and CDR2 ANQGSEA. The CDR3 has 13 residues. This CDR3 reads CSVEDPGGDTQYF.

This chain uses TRBV28 with TRBJ2-1; TCRdb's D call, TRBD1, is unchecked because there is no DNA. Germline values: CDR1 MDHEN, CDR2 SYDVKM. CDR3 size: 11 residues. CDR3 residues: CASSPLNEQFF.

The rearrangement uses TRBV29-1 and TRBJ2-7; TCRdb reports TRBD1, a call that lacks DNA to check it against. From germline, CDR1 is SQVTM and CDR2 ANQGSEA. This CDR3 has 13 residues. The CDR3 loop reads CSGTGTGRYEQYF.

The chain employs TRBV25-1 and TRBJ1-1. The CDR3 spans 12 residues. From germline, CDR1 is MGHDK and CDR2 SYGVNS. The CDR3 reads CASSERNTEAFF.

This chain connects TRBV6-2 or TRBV6-3 to TRBJ2-5. The germline gives CDR1 MNHEY, CDR2 SVGEGT. There are 13 residues in the CDR3. The CDR3: CASRTMLQETQYF.

The gene calls are TRBV5-1 and TRBJ2-7; without DNA, the TCRdb call of TRBD1 cannot be checked. Germline lookup yields CDR1 SGHRS and CDR2 YFSETQ. The CDR3 extends over 15 amino acids. The CDR3 protein is CASSPGTGVVIEQYF.

The chain has TRBV20-1 and TRBJ2-3; the TRBD1 assignment by TCRdb is unverifiable without DNA. Germline CDR1 reads DFQATT; CDR2 reads SNEGSKA (reference sequence). The length of the CDR3 is 14 residues. The CDR3 here is CSARDDSSTDTQYF.

This chain links TRBV28 with TRBJ2-7; lacking DNA, the TRBD2 call made by TCRdb goes unchecked. This CDR3 is built from 17 residues. Germline CDR1 MDHEN, CDR2 SYDVKM. The CDR3 region is CASRTQGLAPASYEQYF.

J is TRBJ2-1 and V is TRBV28; TCRdb gives TRBD1 as the D gene, but with no DNA this cannot be confirmed. CDR1 and CDR2 (germline): MDHEN, SYDVKM. The CDR3 totals 17 residues. The CDR3 loop reads CASREPTGTGPYNEQFF.